Following are 19 T cell receptor beta chains from one sample sequenced in a study of blood T cell repertoires in COVID-19. The table came from immunoSEQ multiplex PCR; TCRdb's copy has only in-frame clones and leaves some out. The sample has 40,000 to 60,000 clones, under 90% seen once. Sequencing was performed on peripheral blood. All receptors derive from a woman aged 55-70 years with acute or convalescent COVID-19.

The count of this clone is one. V and J are TRBV5-1 and TRBJ2-3, with 7 bases identical to TRBD2. V shed 0 bases and J 5 bases; nucleotides not matched to a gene: 6. The germline V gene has CDR1 SGHRS and CDR2 YFSETQ. The CDR3 covers 15 residues. In DNA, the CDR3 is TGCGCCAGCAGCTTGGGGGCGGGAGCGGGAGATACGCAGTATTTT. It encodes CASSLGAGAGDTQYF.

This chain links TRBV7-2 with TRBJ2-1, with TRBD2 identical over 7 bases. Looked up from germline, CDR1 is SGHTA and CDR2 is FQGNSA. The V gene end was trimmed by 1 base and the J gene end by 2 bases; junction bases not matched to a gene: 2. This CDR3 has 15 amino acids. CDR3 sequence: CASSLGLAAYNEQFF. CDR3 sequence (DNA): TGTGCCAGCAGCTTAGGTCTAGCGGCCTACAATGAGCAGTTCTTC.

V and J are TRBV3-1 (or the pseudogene TRBV3-2) and TRBJ1-1, with TRBD1 matching 8 bases. This CDR3 has 14 residues. Trimming at V came to 2 bases and at J to 4 bases, leaving 3 bases not matched to a gene. Germline loops: CDR1 LGHDT, CDR2 YNNKEL (reference sequence). The CDR3 is CASSQPTGGTEAFF. The CDR3 nucleotides read TGTGCCAGCAGCCAACCTACAGGGGGCACTGAAGCTTTCTTT.

CDR3 DNA: TGTGCCAGCAGCGGGCAGGGCCAGTACAATGAGCAGTTCTTC. This translates into CASSGQGQYNEQFF. The chain recombines TRBV9 with TRBJ2-1, with a possible D match to TRBD1 (5 bases). The germline V gene has CDR1 SGDLS and CDR2 YYNGEE. V was shortened by 3 bases and J by 4 bases, with 11 bases between the two germline ends. The length of the CDR3 is 14 residues.

The chain links TRBV28 to TRBJ1-2; 9 nucleotides match TRBD1. CDR3 length: 17 residues. V shed 7 bases and J 7 bases; nucleotides not matched to a gene: 19. Germline V gene data show CDR1 as MDHEN and CDR2 as SYDVKM. The CDR3 region has the DNA TGTGCCAGCATTTGGGGGACAGGGCCTACCCAGGGAGTTGGCTACACCTTC. Translation gives CASIWGTGPTQGVGYTF.

The V call is TRBV11-2, the J call TRBJ2-7, with TRBD1 matching 8 bases. The CDR3 loop spans 13 amino acids. Germline-derived CDR1 and CDR2 are SGHAT and FQNNGV. The V segment lost 4 bases and the J segment 4 bases; nucleotides outside the gene matches: 3. The CDR3 protein is CASSSYRGYEQYF. CDR3 nucleotide sequence: TGTGCCAGCAGCTCTTACAGGGGGTACGAGCAGTACTTC. The full variable domain, with the rest looked up from reference TRBV11-2 and TRBJ2-7, is EAGVAQSPRYKIIEKRQSVAFWCNPISGHATLYWYQQILGQGPKLLIQFQNNGVVDDSQLPKDRFSAERLKGVDSTLKIQPAKLEDSAVYLCASSSYRGYEQYFGPGTRLTVT.

The sample holds many counts of this clone. The chain employs TRBV4-2 and TRBJ1-2; weak D call: TRBD1 (6 bases). V shed 0 bases and J shed 6 bases, with 14 bases lying between them. This CDR3 region has 15 residues. The germline CDR1 and CDR2 sequences are LGHNA and YNFKEQ. CDR3 sequence reads: CASSQDGGARNGYTF. The CDR3 nucleotides read TGTGCCAGCAGCCAAGACGGGGGGGCGAGGAATGGCTACACCTTC.

This clone showed up just a few times. The V call is TRBV5-4, the J call TRBJ1-6, with 7 positions matching TRBD1. V shed 4 bases, J shed 8 bases, and the junction held 9 bases outside the gene matches. Germline loops: CDR1 SGHNT, CDR2 YYREEE (reference sequence). There are 15 residues in the CDR3. The CDR3 region is CASSPQGLRDSPLHF. The CDR3 bases are TGTGCCAGCAGCCCACAGGGGCTTAGGGATTCACCCCTCCACTTT.

This rearrangement joins TRBV7-3 to TRBJ2-7; weak D call: TRBD1 (6 bases). CDR1 is SGHTA, CDR2 FQGTGA, per germline. V dropped 1 base and J dropped 4 bases, with 14 bases sitting between them. There are 15 residues in the CDR3. CDR3 sequence (DNA): TGTGCCAGCAGCTTAAATGGGGGCCGGGGATACGAGCAGTACTTC. Encoded protein: CASSLNGGRGYEQYF.

The chain employs TRBV3-1 (or the pseudogene TRBV3-2) and TRBJ1-1; D gene unclear. The CDR3 length is 13 residues. Germline CDR1 is LGHDT and CDR2 is YNNKEL (reference sequence). Trimming cost V 4 bases and J 1 base, with 7 bases left between them. CDR3 sequence reads: CASSPRENTEAFF. The CDR3 nucleotides read TGTGCCAGCAGCCCTCGAGAGAACACTGAAGCTTTCTTT.

The chain joins TRBV9 to TRBJ2-5; the match to TRBD2 covers 8 bases. V dropped 5 bases and J dropped 4; count of bases not matched to a gene: 13. In germline, CDR1 is SGDLS, CDR2 YYNGEE. The CDR3 covers 16 residues. CDR3 loop: CASSAGGAGVVETQYF. As DNA, the CDR3 is TGTGCCAGCAGTGCCGGGGGGGCAGGGGTTGTAGAGACCCAGTACTTC.

This clone was observed a handful of times. The V and J genes are TRBV5-1 and TRBJ2-1, with a weak D call TRBD1 (6 bases). Trimming cost V 3 bases and J 7 bases, with 11 bases left between them. There are 13 residues in the CDR3. The germline V gene has CDR1 SGHRS and CDR2 YFSETQ. CDR3 in DNA: TGCGCCAGCAGCTCACTACAGGGAAATGAGCAGTTCTTC. Translated: CASSSLQGNEQFF.

The chain couples TRBV6-1 to TRBJ1-5, with D hard to call. Looked up from germline, CDR1 is MNHNS and CDR2 is SASEGT. CDR3 length: 17 amino acids. The V and J ends lost 1 base and 7 bases respectively, with 20 bases between them. The CDR3 DNA sequence: TGTGCCAGCAGTGAAGGGCCGCACATAGCGGTTTGGCAGCCCCAGCATTTT. It is translated as CASSEGPHIAVWQPQHF.

This rearrangement joins TRBV18 to TRBJ1-2; 10 bases are a match to TRBD1. V gave up 6 bases and J gave up 0 bases; unmatched junction bases: 4. This CDR3 contains 15 residues. Per the germline V gene, CDR1 is KGHSH and CDR2 is LQKENI. The CDR3, as DNA: TGTGCCAGCTCGGGACAGGGGACGACTAACTATGGCTACACCTTC. This codes for CASSGQGTTNYGYTF.

This clone occurred a few times. The chain couples TRBV5-1 to TRBJ1-1, with 8 nucleotides matching TRBD1. CDR3 size: 15 residues. V lost 4 bases and J lost 1; bases outside the gene matches: 6. Germline CDR1 is SGHRS and CDR2 is YFSETQ. The CDR3 loop reads CASSLSGTGNTEAFF. DNA for the CDR3: TGCGCCAGCAGCCTTTCCGGGACAGGGAACACTGAAGCTTTCTTT.

The chain has TRBV18 and TRBJ1-6; 7 bases match TRBD1. The germline CDR1 and CDR2 sequences are KGHSH and LQKENI. The CDR3 runs to 13 residues. V lost 3 bases, J lost 9 bases, and 2 bases stayed unmatched. CDR3 in amino acids: CASSPTGSSPLHF. In nucleotides, the CDR3 is TGTGCCAGCTCACCGACAGGGAGTTCACCCCTCCACTTT.

This rearrangement joins TRBV18 to TRBJ1-1; perhaps TRBD1 as D (6 bases). CDR1 KGHSH and CDR2 LQKENI come from the germline V gene. This CDR3 has 15 amino acids. V was shortened by 3 bases and J by 5 bases, with 16 bases between the two germline ends. This chain's CDR3 is CASSPPGRGGTEAFF. CDR3 DNA sequence: TGTGCCAGCTCACCCCCGGGCAGGGGTGGGACTGAAGCTTTCTTT.

This rearrangement joins TRBV6-6 to TRBJ1-3; 9 bases are shared with TRBD1. Germline V gives CDR1 MNHNY, CDR2 SVGAGI (reference sequence). V was clipped by 6 bases and J by 3 bases; unmatched bases: 3. This CDR3 region has 14 residues. The CDR3 coding sequence is TGTGCCAGCAGGGGGACAGGGAGTGGAAACACCATATATTTT. Amino acid sequence: CASRGTGSGNTIYF.

The chain employs TRBV7-2 and TRBJ1-3; D is undetermined. Germline loops: CDR1 SGHTA, CDR2 FQGNSA. The CDR3 contains 13 residues. The V end was cut by 10 bases, the J end by 1 base, with 11 bases between. In DNA, the CDR3 is TGTGCCACCAAACCGGTGTCTGGAAACACCATATATTTT. The encoded protein is CATKPVSGNTIYF.